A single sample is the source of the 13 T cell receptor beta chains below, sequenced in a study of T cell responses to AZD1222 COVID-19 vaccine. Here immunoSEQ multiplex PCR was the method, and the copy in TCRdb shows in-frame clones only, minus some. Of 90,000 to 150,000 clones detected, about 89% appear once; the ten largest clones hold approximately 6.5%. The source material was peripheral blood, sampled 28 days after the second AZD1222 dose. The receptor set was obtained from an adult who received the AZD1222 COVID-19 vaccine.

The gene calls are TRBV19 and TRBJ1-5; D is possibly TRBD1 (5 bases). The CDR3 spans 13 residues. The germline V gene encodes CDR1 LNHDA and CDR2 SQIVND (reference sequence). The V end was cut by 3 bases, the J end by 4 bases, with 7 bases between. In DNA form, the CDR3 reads TGTGCCAGTAGTATTCGGGGGAATCAGCCCCAGCATTTT. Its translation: CASSIRGNQPQHF.

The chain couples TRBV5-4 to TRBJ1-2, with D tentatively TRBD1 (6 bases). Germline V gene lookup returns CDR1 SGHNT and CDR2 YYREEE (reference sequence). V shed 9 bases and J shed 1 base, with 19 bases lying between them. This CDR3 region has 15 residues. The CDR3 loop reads CATLVGGGSNYGYTF. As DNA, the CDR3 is TGTGCCACCCTCGTTGGGGGCGGTAGTAACTATGGCTACACCTTC.

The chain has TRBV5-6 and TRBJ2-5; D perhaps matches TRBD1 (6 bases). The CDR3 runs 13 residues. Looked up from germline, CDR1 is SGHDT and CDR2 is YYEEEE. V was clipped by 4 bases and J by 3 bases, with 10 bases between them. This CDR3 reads CASSGSGEETQYF. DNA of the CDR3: TGTGCCAGCAGCGGATCAGGGGAAGAGACCCAGTACTTC. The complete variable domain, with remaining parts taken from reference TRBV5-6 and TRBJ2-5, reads DAGVTQSPTHLIKTRGQQVTLRCSPKSGHDTVSWYQQALGQGPQFIFQYYEEEERQRGNFPDRFSGHQFPNYSSELNVNALLLGDSALYLCASSGSGEETQYFGPGTRLLVL.

The CDR3 loop reads CASSFPLAGVAPLRYF. CDR3 coding DNA: TGTGCCAGCAGTTTTCCACTAGCGGGAGTCGCCCCACTTCGGTACTTC. V is TRBV28 and J is TRBJ2-7, with 11 bases that match TRBD2. The CDR3 is 16 residues long. Trimming cost V 3 bases and J 12 bases; bases outside gene matches: 16. Germline assignment: CDR1 MDHEN and CDR2 SYDVKM.

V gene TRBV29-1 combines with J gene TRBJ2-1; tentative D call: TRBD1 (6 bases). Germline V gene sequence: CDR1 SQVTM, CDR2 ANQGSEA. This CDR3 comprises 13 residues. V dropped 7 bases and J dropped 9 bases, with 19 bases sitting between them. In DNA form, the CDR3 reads TGCAGCGCCGAGGGAAGGGGACAAGGTGAGCAGTTCTTC. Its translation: CSAEGRGQGEQFF.

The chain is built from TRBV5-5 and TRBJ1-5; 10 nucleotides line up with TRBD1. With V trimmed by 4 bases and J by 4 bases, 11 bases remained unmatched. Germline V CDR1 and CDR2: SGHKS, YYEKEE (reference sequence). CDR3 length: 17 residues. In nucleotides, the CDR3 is TGTGCCAGCAGCCCCGGACAGGGGGTGGTGTATAATCAGCCCCAGCATTTT. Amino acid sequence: CASSPGQGVVYNQPQHF.

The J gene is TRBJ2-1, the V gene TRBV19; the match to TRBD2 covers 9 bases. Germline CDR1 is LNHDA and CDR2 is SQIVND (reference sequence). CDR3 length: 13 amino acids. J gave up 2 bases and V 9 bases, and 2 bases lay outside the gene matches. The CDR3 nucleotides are TGTGCCAGCAGCGGGAGGCCCTACAATGAGCAGTTCTTC. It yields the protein CASSGRPYNEQFF. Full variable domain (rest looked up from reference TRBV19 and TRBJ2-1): DGGITQSPKYLFRKEGQNVTLSCEQNLNHDAMYWYRQDPGQGLRLIYYSQIVNDFQKGDIAEGYSVSREKKESFPLTVTSAQKNPTAFYLCASSGRPYNEQFFGPGTRLTVL.

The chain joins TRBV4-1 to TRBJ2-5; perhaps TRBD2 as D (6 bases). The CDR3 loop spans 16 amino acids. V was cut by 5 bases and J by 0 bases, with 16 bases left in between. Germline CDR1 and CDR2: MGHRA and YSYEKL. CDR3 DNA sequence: TGCGCCAGCAGCTCTCTGTGGGGGGTGTACCAAGAGACCCAGTACTTC. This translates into CASSSLWGVYQETQYF.

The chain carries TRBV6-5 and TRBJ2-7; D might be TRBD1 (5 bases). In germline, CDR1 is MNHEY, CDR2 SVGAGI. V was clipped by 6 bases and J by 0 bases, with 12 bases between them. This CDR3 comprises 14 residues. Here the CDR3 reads CASRASRASYEQYF. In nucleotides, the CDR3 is TGTGCCAGCAGGGCCTCCAGGGCCTCCTACGAGCAGTACTTC.

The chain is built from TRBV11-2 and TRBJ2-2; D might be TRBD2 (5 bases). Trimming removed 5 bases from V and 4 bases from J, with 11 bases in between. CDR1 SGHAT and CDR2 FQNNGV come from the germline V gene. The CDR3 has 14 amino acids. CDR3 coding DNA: TGTGCCAGCAGCCCGGGGTGGCGCACCGGGGAGCTGTTTTTT. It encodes CASSPGWRTGELFF.

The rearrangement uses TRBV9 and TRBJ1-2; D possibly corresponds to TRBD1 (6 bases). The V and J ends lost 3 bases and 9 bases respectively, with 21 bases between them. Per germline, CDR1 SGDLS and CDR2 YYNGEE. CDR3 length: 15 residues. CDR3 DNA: TGTGCCAGCAGCGGAAAATCCGGGATTCAGGGGAGCTACACCTTC. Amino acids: CASSGKSGIQGSYTF.

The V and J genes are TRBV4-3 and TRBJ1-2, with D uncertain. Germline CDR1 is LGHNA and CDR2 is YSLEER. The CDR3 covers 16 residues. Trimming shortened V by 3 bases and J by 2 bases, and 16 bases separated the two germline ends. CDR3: CASSHFPIIPNYGYTF. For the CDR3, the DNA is TGCGCCAGCAGCCATTTCCCCATTATCCCGAACTATGGCTACACCTTC.

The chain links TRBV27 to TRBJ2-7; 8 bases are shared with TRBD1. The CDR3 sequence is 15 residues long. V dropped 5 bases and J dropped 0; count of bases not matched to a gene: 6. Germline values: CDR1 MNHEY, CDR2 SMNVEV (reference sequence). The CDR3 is CASSRTGTSSYEQYF. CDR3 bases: TGTGCCAGCAGTCGGACAGGGACAAGCTCCTACGAGCAGTACTTC.